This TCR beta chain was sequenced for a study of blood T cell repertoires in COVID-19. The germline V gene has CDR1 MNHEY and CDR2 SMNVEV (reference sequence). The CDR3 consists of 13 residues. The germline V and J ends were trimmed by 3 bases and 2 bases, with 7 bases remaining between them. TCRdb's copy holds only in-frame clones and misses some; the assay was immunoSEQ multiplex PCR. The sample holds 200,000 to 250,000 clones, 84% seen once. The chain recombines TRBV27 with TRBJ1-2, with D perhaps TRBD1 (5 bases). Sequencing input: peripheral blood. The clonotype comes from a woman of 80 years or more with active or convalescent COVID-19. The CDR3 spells CASSLDKNYGYTF. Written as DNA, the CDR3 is TGTGCCAGCAGTTTGGACAAAAACTATGGCTACACCTTC.